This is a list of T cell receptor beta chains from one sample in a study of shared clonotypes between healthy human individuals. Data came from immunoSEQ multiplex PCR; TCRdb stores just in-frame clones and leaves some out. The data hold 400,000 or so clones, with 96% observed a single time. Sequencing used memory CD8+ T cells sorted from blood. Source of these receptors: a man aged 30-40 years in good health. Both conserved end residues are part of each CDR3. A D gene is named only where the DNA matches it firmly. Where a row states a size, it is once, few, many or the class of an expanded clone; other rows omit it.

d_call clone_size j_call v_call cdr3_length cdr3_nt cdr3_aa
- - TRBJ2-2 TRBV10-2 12 TGCGCCACCTCTAAGAACACCGGGGAGCTGTTTTTT CATSKNTGELFF
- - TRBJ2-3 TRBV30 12 TGTGCCTGGAGTGTGTCTCCAGATACGCAGTATTTT CAWSVSPDTQYF
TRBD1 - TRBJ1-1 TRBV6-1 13 TGTGCCAGCAGGAGGACAGGGAACACTGAAGCTTTCTTT CASRRTGNTEAFF
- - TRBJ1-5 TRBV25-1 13 TGTGCCAGCAGTGATTATAGCAATCAGCCCCAGCATTTT CASSDYSNQPQHF
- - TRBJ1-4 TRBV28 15 TGTGCCAGCAGCACCCTTCCAGGGATTATAGAAAAACTGTTTTTT CASSTLPGIIEKLFF
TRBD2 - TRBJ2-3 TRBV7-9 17 TGTGCCAGCAGCCCCTCTAGGAGCGGGAGGGCCACAGATACGCAGTATTTT CASSPSRSGRATDTQYF
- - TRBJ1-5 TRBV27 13 TGTGCCAGCAGTTGGGACAGCAATCAGCCCCAGCATTTT CASSWDSNQPQHF
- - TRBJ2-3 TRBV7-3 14 TGTGCCAGCAGCTTATCGAGCGGCGCAGATACGCAGTATTTT CASSLSSGADTQYF
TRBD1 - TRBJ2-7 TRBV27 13 TGTGCCAGCAGTTCCGGGACAGTCTACGAGCAGTACTTC CASSSGTVYEQYF
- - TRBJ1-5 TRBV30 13 TGTGCCTGGAGTGTCGGGGGAAGGCAGCCCCAGCATTTT CAWSVGGRQPQHF
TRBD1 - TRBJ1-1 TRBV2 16 TGTGCCAGCAGTGTGATCCGGGACAGAGTGAACACTGAAGCTTTCTTT CASSVIRDRVNTEAFF
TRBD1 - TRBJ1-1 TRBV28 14 TGTGCCAGCAGTACTTCTTCAGGGGGCACTGAAGCTTTCTTT CASSTSSGGTEAFF
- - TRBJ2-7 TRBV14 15 TGTGCCAGCAGCCTGTCCCGGGACTTGCGGTACGAGCAGTACTTC CASSLSRDLRYEQYF
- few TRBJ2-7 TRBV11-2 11 TGTGCCAGCAGCTTAGACTACGAGCAGTACTTC CASSLDYEQYF
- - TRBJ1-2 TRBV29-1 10 TGCAGCGTTGACGGGGGGGGCTACACCTTC CSVDGGGYTF
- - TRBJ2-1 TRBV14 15 TGTGCCAGCAGCCAAGTTTTCCCCCTTTACAATGAGCAGTTCTTC CASSQVFPLYNEQFF
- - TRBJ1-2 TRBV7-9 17 TGTGCCAGCAGCCGGGGCGCCCTGGGACCGACGGGCTATGGCTACACCTTC CASSRGALGPTGYGYTF
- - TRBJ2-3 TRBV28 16 TGTGCCAGCAGTTTCTATACAGCCAAGGGTACAGATACGCAGTATTTT CASSFYTAKGTDTQYF
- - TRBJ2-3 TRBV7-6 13 TGTGCCAGCAGCCTGGGGACTACAGATACGCAGTATTTT CASSLGTTDTQYF
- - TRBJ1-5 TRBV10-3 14 TGTGCCATCAGTGAGGACGAAGCGGGTCCGCCCCAGCATTTT CAISEDEAGPPQHF
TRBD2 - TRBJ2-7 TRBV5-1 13 TGCGCCAGCTCAGCGGGACGGTCCTACGAGCAGTACTTC CASSAGRSYEQYF
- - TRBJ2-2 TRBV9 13 TGTGCCAGCAGCGTGAGCGGTGGCGGGGAGCTGTTTTTT CASSVSGGGELFF
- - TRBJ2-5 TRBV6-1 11 TGTGCCAGCAGTGACCAAGAGACCCAGTACTTC CASSDQETQYF
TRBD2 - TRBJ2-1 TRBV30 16 TGTGCCTGGATCTCTAAGCGGGCCTGGGACTACGATGAGCAGTTCTTC CAWISKRAWDYDEQFF
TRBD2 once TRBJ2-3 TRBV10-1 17 TGCGCCAGCAGTCCCGGGACTAGCGGGATGACCACAGATACGCAGTATTTT CASSPGTSGMTTDTQYF